This T cell receptor (beta chain) was recorded in a study of blood T cells in healthy people across ages. Whole-study results and caveats: Possibly confounding the expanded clonotype changes was the fact that donor CMV status was unknown.

Losses at the gene ends were 4 bases for V and 4 bases for J; bases not matched to a gene: 8. CDR1 is SQVTM, CDR2 ANQGSEA, per germline. There are 14 residues in the CDR3. As concerns this clonotype: Its antigen is not known.

Donation came from healthy Caucasian individuals in Russia who were aged about 6 to 95. A second PCR, run for about 6 to 12 cycles, used a sample-barcoded 5' primer plus a J-beta primer mix. TCRdb reanalysed the 5' RACE reads using MiXCR and keeps one entry per CDR3 protein. The sample records 600,000 to 800,000 distinct CDR3 sequences, roughly half being singletons. V usage is TRBV29-1 and J usage is TRBJ1-2; 8 bases match TRBD1. This receptor was obtained from a woman older than 75 in good health. Input material: blood. CDR3 protein: CSVGGAGGAYGYTF. Written as DNA, the CDR3 is TGCAGCGTTGGAGGGGCAGGGGGCGCCTATGGCTACACCTTC.